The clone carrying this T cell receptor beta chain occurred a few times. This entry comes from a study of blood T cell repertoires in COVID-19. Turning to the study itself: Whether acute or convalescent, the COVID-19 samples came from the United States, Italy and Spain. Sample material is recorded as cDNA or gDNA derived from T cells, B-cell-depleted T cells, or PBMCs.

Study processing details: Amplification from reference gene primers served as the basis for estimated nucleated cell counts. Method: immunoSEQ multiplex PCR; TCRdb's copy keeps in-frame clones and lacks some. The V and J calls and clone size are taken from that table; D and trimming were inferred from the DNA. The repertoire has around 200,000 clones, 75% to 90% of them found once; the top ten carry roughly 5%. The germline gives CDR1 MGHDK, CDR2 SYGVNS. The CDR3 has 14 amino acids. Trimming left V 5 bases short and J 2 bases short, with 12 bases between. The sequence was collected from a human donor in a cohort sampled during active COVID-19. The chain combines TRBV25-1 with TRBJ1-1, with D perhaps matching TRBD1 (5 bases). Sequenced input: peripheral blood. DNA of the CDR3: TGTGCCAGCAGTCTAGAGACAGCTAACACTGAAGCTTTCTTT. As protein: CASSLETANTEAFF.